The T cell receptor (beta chain) described here comes from a study of blood T cell repertoires in COVID-19. Study summary: From the United States, Italy and Spain came samples of acute and convalescent COVID-19.

The repertoire was sequenced with immunoSEQ multiplex PCR; TCRdb's copy has only in-frame clones and lacks some. The table has around 68,000 clones, roughly 89% seen once; the top ten hold 5% to 8%. The CDR3 loop spans 14 amino acids. Germline CDR1 and CDR2: KGHSH and LQKENI. V was clipped by 6 bases and J by 3 bases, with 11 bases between them. Material: peripheral blood. The rearrangement uses TRBV18 and TRBJ1-4; D remains unclear. This sequence originates from a woman between 45 and 65 years old with acute or convalescent COVID-19. The CDR3 bases are TGTGCCAGCTCCCCCTCTATCGCTAATGAAAAACTGTTTTTT. Translating it yields CASSPSIANEKLFF. The full variable domain, in which reference TRBV18 and TRBJ1-4 provide the parts outside the CDR3, is NAGVMQNPRHLVRRRGQEARLRCSPMKGHSHVYWYRQLPEEGLKFMVYLQKENIIDESGMPKERFSAEFPKEGPSILRIQQVVRGDSAAYFCASSPSIANEKLFFGSGTQLSVL.